This entry features one T cell receptor (beta chain) sequence. What it binds is unknown. Trimming removed 4 bases at V and 2 bases at J, with 17 bases between. The CDR3 consists of 16 residues. Germline V CDR1 and CDR2: LGHNA, YSLEER. The sample comes from a study of T cell responses to AZD1222 COVID-19 vaccine. The study, taken as a whole, reports: Spike-spanning, vaccine-associated CD4 TCRs were dominant at 160-218 and 743-854. Females outnumbered males among donors, who were mostly white British; clonal diversity was possibly underestimated. Among those given AZD1222, only six were seropositive at baseline.

Sequencing was performed with immunoSEQ multiplex PCR; in TCRdb, only in-frame clones are kept and a portion is missing. The sample records around 150,000 clones, 90% being singletons. The TCR comes from an adult who received the AZD1222 COVID-19 vaccine. The rearrangement links TRBV4-3 to TRBJ1-1; perhaps TRBD1 as D (5 bases). The sequences come from peripheral blood, collected 28 days after the second AZD1222 dose. CDR3: CASSPGTQLLNTEAFF. CDR3 sequence (DNA): TGCGCCAGCAGCCCCGGGACGCAACTACTTAACACTGAAGCTTTCTTT.